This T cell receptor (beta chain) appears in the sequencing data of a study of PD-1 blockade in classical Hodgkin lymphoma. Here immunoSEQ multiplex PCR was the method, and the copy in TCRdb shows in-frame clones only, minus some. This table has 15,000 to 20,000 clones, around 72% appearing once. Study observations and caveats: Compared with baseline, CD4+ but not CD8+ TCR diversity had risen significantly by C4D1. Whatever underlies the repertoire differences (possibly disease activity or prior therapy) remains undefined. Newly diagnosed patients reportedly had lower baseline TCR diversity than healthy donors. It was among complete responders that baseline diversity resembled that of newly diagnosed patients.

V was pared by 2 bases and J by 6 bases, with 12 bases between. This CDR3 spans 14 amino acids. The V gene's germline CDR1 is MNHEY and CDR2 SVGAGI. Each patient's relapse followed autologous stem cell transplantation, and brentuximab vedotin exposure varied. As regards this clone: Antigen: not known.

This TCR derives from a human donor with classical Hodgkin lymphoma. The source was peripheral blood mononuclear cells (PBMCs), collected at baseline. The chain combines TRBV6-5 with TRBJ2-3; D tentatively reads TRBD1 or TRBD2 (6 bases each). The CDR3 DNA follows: TGTGCCAGCAGTTACGGGGGGCCCGGTGATACGCAGTATTTT. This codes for CASSYGGPGDTQYF.